This T cell receptor (beta chain) was identified during a study of blood T cell repertoires in COVID-19. Study overall: The United States, Italy and Spain supplied acute and convalescent COVID-19 samples. T cells, B-cell-depleted T cells, or PBMCs supplied cDNA or gDNA.

Authors' analysis steps: Estimated nucleated cell counts came from reference gene primer amplification. TCRdb's table, derived via immunoSEQ multiplex PCR, lists solely in-frame clones and lacks some. That table is the source of V, J and clone size, and D and trimming were worked out from the DNA. The sample yields a few hundred thousand clones, approximately 88% seen once. The ends were cut back, 0 bases at V and 10 bases at J, with 9 bases in the middle. There are 12 residues in the CDR3. Germline V gives CDR1 SEHNR, CDR2 FQNEAQ (reference sequence). The chain combines TRBV7-9 with TRBJ1-1, with D possibly TRBD1 on 6 matching bases. The sample comprised peripheral blood. The clonotype was recovered from a man in his forties with acute or convalescent COVID-19. The CDR3 reads CASSLATGRAFF. The CDR3, as DNA: TGTGCCAGCAGCTTAGCCACAGGGAGAGCTTTCTTT.